One sample yielded the 13 T cell receptor beta chains listed below, sequenced in a study of blood T cell dynamics during melanoma immunotherapy. This table comes from immunoSEQ multiplex PCR, and its TCRdb copy is limited to in-frame clones, with some not included. The sample has thousands of clones; about 85% are singletons. Time point defined: week 3, after first cycle of checkpoint inhibitor. The specimen was blood, collected from a patient treated with checkpoint blockade. The source is a human donor with melanoma.

This clone appeared a single time. V usage is TRBV6-6 and J usage is TRBJ1-1; 8 bases fit TRBD1. Unmatched junction bases numbered 9, after V lost 4 bases and J lost 5 bases. CDR3 length: 15 amino acids. The germline gives CDR1 MNHNY, CDR2 SVGAGI (reference sequence). The CDR3 region has the DNA TGTGCCAGCAGTTCCGCAGGGGGCCGGGGGACTGAAGCTTTCTTT. It yields the protein CASSSAGGRGTEAFF.

The chain is built from TRBV5-1 and TRBJ1-1; D remains unclear. V shed 0 bases and J shed 0 bases, with 6 bases lying between them. The CDR3 extends over 14 amino acids. Germline CDR1 SGHRS, CDR2 YFSETQ. The CDR3 here is CASSLGVMNTEAFF. CDR3 bases: TGCGCCAGCAGCTTGGGGGTAATGAACACTGAAGCTTTCTTT.

This clone has a single count. The chain links TRBV5-1 to TRBJ2-3; 8 nucleotides align to TRBD1. The CDR3 totals 16 residues. Trimming cost V 3 bases and J 7 bases; bases outside gene matches: 13. Germline V gene lookup returns CDR1 SGHRS and CDR2 YFSETQ. The CDR3 protein is CASSSDGQGGMHTQYF. The DNA of the CDR3 is TGCGCCAGCAGCTCCGACGGACAGGGAGGTATGCATACGCAGTATTTT.

The chain recombines TRBV5-4 with TRBJ2-2, with unresolved D. Trimming removed 2 bases from V and 2 bases from J, with 7 bases in between. The CDR3 totals 14 residues. CDR1 and CDR2 (germline): SGHNT, YYREEE (reference sequence). The CDR3 reads CASSLGPNTGELFF. CDR3 coding DNA: TGTGCCAGCAGCTTAGGCCCTAACACCGGGGAGCTGTTTTTT. Full variable domain (rest looked up from reference TRBV5-4 and TRBJ2-2): ETGVTQSPTHLIKTRGQQVTLRCSSQSGHNTVSWYQQALGQGPQFIFQYYREEENGRGNFPPRFSGLQFPNYSSELNVNALELDDSALYLCASSLGPNTGELFFGEGSRLTVL.

The chain links TRBV6-5 to TRBJ1-5, with 7 nucleotides matching TRBD1. CDR3 length equals 14 residues. The germline V gene has CDR1 MNHEY and CDR2 SVGAGI. V lost 5 bases, J lost 4 bases, and 5 bases stayed unmatched. CDR3 coding DNA: TGTGCCAGCAGTCCAGGGGGTCGAAATCAGCCCCAGCATTTT. This translates into CASSPGGRNQPQHF.

This clone was seen a single time. The chain recombines TRBV7-2 with TRBJ2-7, with D unclear. CDR3 size: 13 residues. Per the germline V gene, CDR1 is SGHTA and CDR2 is FQGNSA. The germline V and J ends were trimmed by 6 bases and 2 bases, with 11 bases remaining between them. The CDR3 loop is CASRVGATYEQYF. The CDR3 DNA reads TGTGCCAGCAGGGTCGGTGCGACCTACGAGCAGTACTTC.

The rearrangement uses TRBV5-1 and TRBJ1-1; a weak D match, TRBD1 (6 bases). Germline V gives CDR1 SGHRS, CDR2 YFSETQ. The CDR3 runs 15 residues. Trimming stripped 4 bases from V and 2 bases from J, with 15 bases between. The CDR3 here is CASSPREGGNTEAFF. The CDR3 DNA is TGCGCCAGCAGCCCCAGGGAGGGGGGCAACACTGAAGCTTTCTTT.

The rearrangement joins TRBV5-5 to TRBJ1-1; D is unclear. CDR1 SGHKS and CDR2 YYEKEE come from the germline V gene (reference sequence). V lost 4 bases and J lost 5, with 12 bases in between. This CDR3 region has 13 residues. CDR3 loop: CASSEQGRTEAFF. DNA for the CDR3: TGTGCCAGCAGCGAACAAGGGAGGACTGAAGCTTTCTTT.

This chain connects TRBV7-2 to TRBJ1-1; D ambiguous. This CDR3 is 14 amino acids long. From germline, CDR1 is SGHTA and CDR2 FQGNSA. With 2 bases removed from V and 0 bases from J, the gap between germline ends came to 7 bases. The CDR3 loop reads CASSLRRLNTEAFF. CDR3 DNA: TGTGCCAGCAGCTTAAGGAGATTGAACACTGAAGCTTTCTTT. Together with reference TRBV7-2 and TRBJ1-1, the CDR3 gives the full variable domain: GAGVSQSPSNKVTEKGKDVELRCDPISGHTALYWYRQSLGQGLEFLIYFQGNSAPDKSGLPSDRFSAERTGGSVSTLTIQRTQQEDSAVYLCASSLRRLNTEAFFGQGTRLTVV.

The chain has TRBV20-1 and TRBJ1-2, with D possibly TRBD1 on 5 matching bases. The CDR3 consists of 11 residues. Germline values: CDR1 DFQATT, CDR2 SNEGSKA (reference sequence). V was cut by 4 bases and J by 3 bases, with 6 bases left in between. The CDR3 bases are TGCAGTGCTACAGGGCACTATGGCTACACCTTC. Protein: CSATGHYGYTF.

The rearrangement uses TRBV30 and TRBJ2-2; the D gene is possibly TRBD1 (6 bases). Germline V gene data show CDR1 as GTSNPN and CDR2 as SVGIG (reference sequence). This CDR3 comprises 14 residues. Trimming removed 5 bases from V and 2 bases from J, with 12 bases in between. The CDR3 region has the DNA TGTGCCTGGCAACAGGGACCTAACACCGGGGAGCTGTTTTTT. Translating it yields CAWQQGPNTGELFF.

This clone was observed a few times. The gene calls are TRBV6-1 and TRBJ2-2; D gene unclear. In germline, CDR1 is MNHNS, CDR2 SASEGT. This CDR3 contains 14 residues. V gave up 7 bases and J gave up 1 base, with 10 bases separating them. CDR3 coding DNA: TGTGCCAGCACCCGCAGACAGAACACCGGGGAGCTGTTTTTT. Its translation is CASTRRQNTGELFF.

The rearrangement uses TRBV2 and TRBJ1-5, with D possibly TRBD1 on 5 matching bases. CDR3 length equals 15 residues. V was trimmed by 4 bases and J by 6 bases, leaving 16 bases between them. CDR1 SNHLY and CDR2 FYNNEI come from the germline V gene. The chain's CDR3 is CASSGRGWGGQPQHF. The CDR3 DNA reads TGTGCCAGCAGTGGGAGAGGGTGGGGCGGTCAGCCCCAGCATTTT.